This record covers a single TCR beta chain. This entry comes from a study of blood T cell repertoires in COVID-19. Study details: Sources were T cells, B-cell-depleted T cells, or PBMCs; the material itself was cDNA or gDNA.

Method: immunoSEQ multiplex PCR; TCRdb's copy keeps in-frame clones and lacks some. The sample has around 180,000 clones; under 85% are singletons. Per the germline V gene, CDR1 is LGHNT and CDR2 is FRNRAP. The CDR3 loop spans 19 amino acids. J gave up 2 bases and V 1 base, and 11 bases lay outside the gene matches. V usage is TRBV12-5 and J usage is TRBJ1-4, with 9 positions matching TRBD1. The receptor was derived from a human donor in a cohort sampled during active COVID-19. The sequencing sample was made of peripheral blood. CDR3 sequence reads: CASGLALTGGALTNEKLFF. The CDR3 DNA reads as TGTGCTAGTGGTTTGGCATTGACAGGGGGGGCACTTACTAATGAAAAACTGTTTTTT.